These T cell receptor beta chains were read from a single sample in a study of blood T cells in healthy people across ages. Via MiXCR, TCRdb re-called the 5' RACE reads, giving one row per CDR3 protein. The data contain some 710,000 distinct CDR3 sequences, about 20% of them singletons. Material for sequencing was blood. These TCRs come from a man in his 70s in good health. Both conserved end residues are part of each CDR3. The D gene is left open where the match is weak. Clone size is not always given. Where it is, it says once, few, many or a class for expanded clones.

few	TRBJ2-1	13	NA	TRBV21-1	CADKREGSYEQFF	TGTGCCGACAAGCGGGAGGGCAGCTATGAGCAGTTCTTC
few	TRBJ1-2	15	NA	TRBV7-8	CASSLDGRSNYGYTF	TGTGCCAGCAGCTTAGATGGGAGAAGTAACTATGGCTACACCTTC
few	TRBJ1-2	16	TRBD1	TRBV9	CASSVGGGSGAYGYTF	TGTGCCAGCAGCGTAGGAGGGGGCAGCGGGGCCTATGGCTACACCTTC
NA	TRBJ2-1	12	NA	TRBV6-5	CASSYGIGEQFF	TGTGCCAGCAGTTACGGAATAGGTGAGCAGTTCTTC
NA	TRBJ2-5	13	TRBD2	TRBV29-1	CSVLIAGEETQYF	TGCAGCGTACTTATAGCGGGGGAAGAGACCCAGTACTTC
NA	TRBJ1-2	15	NA	TRBV3-1	CASSQFHGQGIGYTF	TGTGCCAGCAGCCAATTTCACGGGCAGGGGATCGGCTACACCTTC
NA	TRBJ2-7	15	NA	TRBV3-1	CASSQASGQIYEQYF	TGTGCCAGCAGCCAAGCTTCAGGACAGATCTACGAGCAGTACTTC
NA	TRBJ1-2	11	NA	TRBV12-3/TRBV12-4	CASSNTRFYTF	TGTGCCAGCAGTAACACACGGTTCTACACCTTC
NA	TRBJ2-3	14	NA	TRBV12-3/TRBV12-4	CASSLGVVRDTQYF	TGTGCCAGCAGTTTGGGGGTGGTACGAGATACGCAGTATTTT
once	TRBJ1-2	13	TRBD1	TRBV20-1	CSVSTGAVGGYTF	TGCAGTGTCTCGACAGGGGCTGTTGGTGGCTACACCTTC
NA	TRBJ2-1	17	TRBD2	TRBV20-1	CSARDRIAGGLLGEQFF	TGCAGTGCTAGAGATAGGATAGCGGGTGGCCTCTTGGGTGAGCAGTTCTTC
NA	TRBJ2-1	14	TRBD1	TRBV20-1	CSAENRGSYNEQFF	TGCAGTGCCGAAAACAGGGGATCCTACAATGAGCAGTTCTTC
few	TRBJ1-5	14	NA	TRBV27	CASSSSGGNQPQHF	TGTGCCAGCAGTTCCTCCGGGGGCAATCAGCCCCAGCATTTT
many	TRBJ2-7	15	TRBD1	TRBV19	CASSTLGQGVYEQYF	TGTGCCAGTAGTACCCTGGGACAGGGGGTATACGAGCAGTACTTC
NA	TRBJ2-3	17	NA	TRBV9	CASSPGLGTGTTDTQYF	TGTGCCAGCAGCCCAGGACTGGGAACAGGGACCACAGATACGCAGTATTTT
NA	TRBJ2-7	16	NA	TRBV6-5	CASSYGGGHRGNEQYF	TGTGCCAGCAGTTACGGGGGGGGCCACAGGGGAAACGAGCAGTACTTC
few	TRBJ1-1	12	TRBD1	TRBV12-3/TRBV12-4	CASSFNRGKAFF	TGTGCCAGCAGTTTCAACAGGGGGAAAGCTTTCTTT
once	TRBJ2-1	11	NA	TRBV29-1	CSVELWNEQFF	TGCAGCGTTGAACTTTGGAATGAGCAGTTCTTC
few	TRBJ2-3	11	NA	TRBV30	CAWNPGYTQYF	TGTGCCTGGAACCCAGGTTATACGCAGTATTTT
NA	TRBJ1-2	14	NA	TRBV7-2	CASSRMTDQYGYTF	TGTGCCAGCAGCCGGATGACAGACCAATATGGCTACACCTTC
NA	TRBJ1-1	14	TRBD1	TRBV2	CASTDDRDNTEAFF	TGTGCCAGCACCGATGACAGGGACAACACTGAAGCTTTCTTT
few	TRBJ2-3	17	NA	TRBV6-6	CASSFSRRAGMTDTQYF	TGTGCCAGCAGCTTTAGTCGGAGGGCAGGGATGACAGATACGCAGTATTTT
NA	TRBJ1-2	13	NA	TRBV29-1	CSVDASANYGYTF	TGCAGCGTTGACGCCAGCGCTAACTATGGCTACACCTTC
few	TRBJ1-3	13	NA	TRBV12-3/TRBV12-4	CASSRTVGNTIYF	TGCGCCAGCAGTCGGACAGTCGGAAACACCATATATTTT
NA	TRBJ2-7	14	TRBD1	TRBV14	CASSRGRGMYEQYF	TGTGCCAGCAGCCGAGGCAGGGGGATGTACGAGCAGTACTTC
few	TRBJ2-3	14	TRBD1	TRBV2	CASRKGDRPDTQYF	TGTGCCAGCAGGAAAGGGGACAGACCAGATACGCAGTATTTT
few	TRBJ2-5	12	TRBD1	TRBV29-1	CSVEDLGTGQYF	TGCAGCGTTGAAGATCTGGGGACAGGGCAGTACTTC
NA	TRBJ2-3	16	NA	TRBV11-1	CASSPLVARVGDTQYF	TGTGCCAGCAGCCCGCTAGTAGCGAGAGTCGGAGATACGCAGTATTTT
few	TRBJ2-7	18	TRBD1	TRBV5-1	CASSLTTGGSGTSYEQYF	TGCGCCAGCAGCCTAACGACAGGGGGCAGTGGAACTTCCTACGAGCAGTACTTC
NA	TRBJ2-1	14	TRBD1	TRBV2	CASSRDRGINEQFF	TGTGCCAGCAGTCGGGACAGGGGGATCAATGAGCAGTTCTTC
NA	TRBJ1-5	15	NA	TRBV18	CASSPSGVVYQPQHF	TGTGCCAGCTCACCGTCAGGGGTAGTCTATCAGCCCCAGCATTTT
many	TRBJ2-2	14	NA	TRBV20-1	CSARGPVFTGELFF	TGCAGTGCTAGAGGACCCGTTTTCACCGGGGAGCTGTTTTTT
NA	TRBJ2-2	15	NA	TRBV7-8	CASSFTTLPTEELFF	TGTGCCAGCAGCTTTACGACCCTCCCAACGGAGGAGCTGTTTTTT
NA	TRBJ1-1	16	NA	TRBV6-2/TRBV6-3	CASRSWGGGGGTEAFF	TGTGCCAGCAGATCTTGGGGCGGCGGTGGGGGCACTGAAGCTTTCTTT
NA	TRBJ2-1	16	NA	TRBV13	CASSLLAARGWNEQFF	TGTGCCAGCAGCTTGTTAGCGGCTAGGGGCTGGAATGAGCAGTTCTTC
few	TRBJ2-1	14	TRBD2	TRBV12-3/TRBV12-4	CASSLPSGYNEQFF	TGTGCCAGCAGTTTGCCTAGCGGATACAATGAGCAGTTCTTC
NA	TRBJ2-1	16	TRBD2	TRBV24-1	CATSDPSGRSYNEQFF	TGTGCCACCAGTGATCCGAGCGGGAGATCCTACAATGAGCAGTTCTTC